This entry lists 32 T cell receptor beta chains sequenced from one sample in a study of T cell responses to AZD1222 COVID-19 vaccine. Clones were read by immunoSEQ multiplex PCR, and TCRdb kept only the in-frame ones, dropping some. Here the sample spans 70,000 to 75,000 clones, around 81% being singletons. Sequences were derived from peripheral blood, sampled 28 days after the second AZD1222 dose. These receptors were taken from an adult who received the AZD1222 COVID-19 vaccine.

CDR3 sequence: CASSQSSQSYEQYF. CDR3 sequence (DNA): TGTGCCAGCAGCCAATCGTCACAGTCCTACGAGCAGTACTTC. The genes are TRBV16 and TRBJ2-7, with no clear D. Germline V lookup: CDR1 KGHSY, CDR2 FQNENV. The CDR3 extends over 14 amino acids. The V gene lost 0 bases and the J gene lost 1 base, with 7 bases spanning the gap.

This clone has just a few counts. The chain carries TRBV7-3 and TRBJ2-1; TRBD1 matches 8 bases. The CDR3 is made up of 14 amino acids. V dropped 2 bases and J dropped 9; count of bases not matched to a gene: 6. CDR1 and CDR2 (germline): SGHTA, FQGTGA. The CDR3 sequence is CASSLQGALREQFF. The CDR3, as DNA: TGTGCCAGCAGCTTACAGGGGGCGCTGCGTGAGCAGTTCTTC.

CDR3 loop: CASSDERGAWKTQYF. CDR3 coding DNA: TGTGCCAGCAGTGACGAGCGGGGGGCATGGAAGACCCAGTACTTC. The genes are TRBV6-1 and TRBJ2-5; TRBD2 agrees at 9 bases. This CDR3 contains 15 residues. CDR1 MNHNS and CDR2 SASEGT come from the germline V gene. The junction had 8 bases not matched to a gene; V was cut back by 3 bases and J by 6 bases.

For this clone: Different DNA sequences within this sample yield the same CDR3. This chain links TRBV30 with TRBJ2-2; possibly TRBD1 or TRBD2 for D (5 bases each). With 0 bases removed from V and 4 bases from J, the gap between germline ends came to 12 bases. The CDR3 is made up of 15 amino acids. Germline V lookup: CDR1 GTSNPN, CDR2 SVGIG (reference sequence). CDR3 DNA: TGTGCCTGGAGTGTACGAGGGGCCGGCACCGGGGAGCTGTTTTTT. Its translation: CAWSVRGAGTGELFF.

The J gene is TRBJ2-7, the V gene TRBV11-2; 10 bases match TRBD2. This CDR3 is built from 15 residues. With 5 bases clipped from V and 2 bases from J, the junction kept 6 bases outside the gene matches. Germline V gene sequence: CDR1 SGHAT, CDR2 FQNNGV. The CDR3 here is CASSPGTSAPYEQYF. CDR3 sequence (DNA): TGTGCCAGCAGCCCGGGGACTAGCGCTCCCTACGAGCAGTACTTC.

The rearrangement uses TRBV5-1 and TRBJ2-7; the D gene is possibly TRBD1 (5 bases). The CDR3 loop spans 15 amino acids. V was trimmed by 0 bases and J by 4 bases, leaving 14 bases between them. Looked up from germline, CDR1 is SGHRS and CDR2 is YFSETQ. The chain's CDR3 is CASSLGWTNLYEQYF. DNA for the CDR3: TGCGCCAGCAGCTTGGGTTGGACAAACCTATACGAGCAGTACTTC.

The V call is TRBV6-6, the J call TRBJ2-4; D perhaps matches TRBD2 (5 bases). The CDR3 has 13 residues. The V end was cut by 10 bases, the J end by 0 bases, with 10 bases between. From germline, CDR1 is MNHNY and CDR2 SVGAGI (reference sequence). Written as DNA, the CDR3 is TGTGCCACCGCCCGGGGAGCCAAAAACATTCAGTACTTC. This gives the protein CATARGAKNIQYF.

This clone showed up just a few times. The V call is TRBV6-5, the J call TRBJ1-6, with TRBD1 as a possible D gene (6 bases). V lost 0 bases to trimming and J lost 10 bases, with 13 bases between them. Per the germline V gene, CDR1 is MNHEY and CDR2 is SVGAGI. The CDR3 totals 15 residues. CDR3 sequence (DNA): TGTGCCAGCAGTTACTCGAGTTCCGGGGGCTCACCCCTCCACTTT. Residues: CASSYSSSGGSPLHF.

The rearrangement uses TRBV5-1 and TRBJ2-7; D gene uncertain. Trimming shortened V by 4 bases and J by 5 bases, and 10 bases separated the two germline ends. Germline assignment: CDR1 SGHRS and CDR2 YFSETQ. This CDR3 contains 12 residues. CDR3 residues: CASSEGRNEQYF. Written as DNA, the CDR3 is TGCGCCAGCAGCGAAGGGCGGAACGAGCAGTACTTC.

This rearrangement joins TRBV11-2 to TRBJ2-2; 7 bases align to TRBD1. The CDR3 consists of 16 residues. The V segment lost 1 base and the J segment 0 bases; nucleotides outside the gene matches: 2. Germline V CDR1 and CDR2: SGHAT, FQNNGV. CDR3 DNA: TGTGCCAGCAGCTTAGTTCAGGGGGCGAACACCGGGGAGCTGTTTTTT. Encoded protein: CASSLVQGANTGELFF.

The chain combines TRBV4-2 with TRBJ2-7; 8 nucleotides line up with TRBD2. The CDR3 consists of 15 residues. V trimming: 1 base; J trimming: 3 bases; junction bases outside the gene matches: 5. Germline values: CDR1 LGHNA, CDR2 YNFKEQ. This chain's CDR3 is CASSQGTSGHYEQYF. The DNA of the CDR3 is TGTGCCAGCAGCCAAGGTACTAGCGGCCACTACGAGCAGTACTTC.

The CDR3, as DNA: TGTGCCAGCAGCAAAGACAGGTCCTATGGCTACACCTTC. This encodes CASSKDRSYGYTF. The V and J genes are TRBV7-2 and TRBJ1-2, with D perhaps TRBD1 (6 bases). Trimming pared 5 bases from V and 4 bases from J, leaving 11 bases between. This CDR3 has 13 amino acids. Germline CDR1 SGHTA, CDR2 FQGNSA.

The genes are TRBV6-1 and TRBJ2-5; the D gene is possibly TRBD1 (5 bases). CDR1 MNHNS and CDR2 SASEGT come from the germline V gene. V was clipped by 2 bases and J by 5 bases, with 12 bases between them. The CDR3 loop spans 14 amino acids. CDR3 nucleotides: TGTGCCAGCAGTGAATTCGACAGCTTGGAGACCCAGTACTTC. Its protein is CASSEFDSLETQYF.

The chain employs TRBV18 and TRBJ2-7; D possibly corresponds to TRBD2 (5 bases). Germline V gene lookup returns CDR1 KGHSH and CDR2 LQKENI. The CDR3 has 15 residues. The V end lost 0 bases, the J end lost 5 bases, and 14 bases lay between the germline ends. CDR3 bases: TGTGCCAGCTCACCACCGGCACTAGAAGGAAACGAGCAGTACTTC. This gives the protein CASSPPALEGNEQYF.

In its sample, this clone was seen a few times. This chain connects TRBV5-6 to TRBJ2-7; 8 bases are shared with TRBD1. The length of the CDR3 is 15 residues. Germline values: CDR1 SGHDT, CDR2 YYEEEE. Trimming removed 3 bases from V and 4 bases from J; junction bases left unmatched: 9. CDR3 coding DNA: TGTGCCAGCAGCTCCCGGGACAGGATGATTTACGAGCAGTACTTC. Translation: CASSSRDRMIYEQYF.

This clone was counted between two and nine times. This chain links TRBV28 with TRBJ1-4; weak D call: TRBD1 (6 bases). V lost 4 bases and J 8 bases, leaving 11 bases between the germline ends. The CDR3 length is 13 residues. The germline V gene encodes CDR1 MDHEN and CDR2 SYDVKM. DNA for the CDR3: TGTGCCAGCAGTTCCGGGACAATCGAAAAACTGTTTTTT. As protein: CASSSGTIEKLFF.

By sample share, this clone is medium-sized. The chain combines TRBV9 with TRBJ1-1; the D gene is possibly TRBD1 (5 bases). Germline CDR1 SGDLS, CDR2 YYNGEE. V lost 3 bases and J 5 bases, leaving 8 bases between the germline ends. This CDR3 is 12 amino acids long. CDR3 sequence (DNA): TGTGCCAGCAGCGGGGGGAGGACTGAAGCTTTCTTT. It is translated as CASSGGRTEAFF.

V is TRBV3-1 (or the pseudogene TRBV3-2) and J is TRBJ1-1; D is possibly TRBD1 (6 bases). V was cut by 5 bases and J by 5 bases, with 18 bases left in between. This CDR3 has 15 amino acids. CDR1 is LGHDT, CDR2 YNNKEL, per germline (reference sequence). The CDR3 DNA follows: TGTGCCAGCAGCACCATAGGTCGGGGGCGGACTGAAGCTTTCTTT. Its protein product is CASSTIGRGRTEAFF.

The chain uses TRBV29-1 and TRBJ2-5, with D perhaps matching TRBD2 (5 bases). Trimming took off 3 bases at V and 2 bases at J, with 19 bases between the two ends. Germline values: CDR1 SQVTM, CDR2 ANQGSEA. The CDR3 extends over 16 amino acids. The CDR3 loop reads CSVDGFGSGAQETQYF. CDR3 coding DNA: TGCAGCGTTGATGGCTTTGGGAGTGGCGCGCAAGAGACCCAGTACTTC.

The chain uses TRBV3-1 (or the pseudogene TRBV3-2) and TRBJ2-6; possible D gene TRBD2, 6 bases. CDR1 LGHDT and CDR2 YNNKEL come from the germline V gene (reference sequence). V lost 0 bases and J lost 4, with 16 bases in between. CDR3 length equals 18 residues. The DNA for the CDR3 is TGTGCCAGCAGCCAAGATATACTAGCCGGTTGGGGGGCCAACGTCCTGACTTTC. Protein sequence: CASSQDILAGWGANVLTF.

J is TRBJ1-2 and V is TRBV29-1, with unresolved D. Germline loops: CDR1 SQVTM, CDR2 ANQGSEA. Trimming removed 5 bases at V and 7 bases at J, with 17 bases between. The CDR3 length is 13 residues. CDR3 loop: CSVSPRIDPGYTF. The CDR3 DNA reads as TGCAGCGTTAGCCCACGGATCGACCCTGGCTACACCTTC.

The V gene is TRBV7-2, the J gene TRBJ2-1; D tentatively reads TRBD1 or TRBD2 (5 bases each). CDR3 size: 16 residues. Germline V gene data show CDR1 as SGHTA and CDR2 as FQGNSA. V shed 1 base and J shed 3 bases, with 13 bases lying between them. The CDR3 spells CASSLGGTFRYNEQFF. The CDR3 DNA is TGTGCCAGCAGCTTAGGGGGGACCTTCCGCTACAATGAGCAGTTCTTC.

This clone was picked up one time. DNA of the CDR3: TGTGCCAGCAGTCTAGGGACAGGGACTGGCTACACCTTC. Protein product: CASSLGTGTGYTF. This chain links TRBV27 with TRBJ1-2; 9 bases map to TRBD1. Germline V CDR1 and CDR2: MNHEY, SMNVEV (reference sequence). This CDR3 region has 13 residues. V dropped 5 bases and J dropped 7; count of bases not matched to a gene: 5.

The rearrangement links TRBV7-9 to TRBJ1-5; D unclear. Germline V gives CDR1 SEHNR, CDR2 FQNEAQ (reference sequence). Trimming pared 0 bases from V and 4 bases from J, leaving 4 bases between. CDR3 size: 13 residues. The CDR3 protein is CASSLAFNQPQHF. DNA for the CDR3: TGTGCCAGCAGCTTAGCCTTTAATCAGCCCCAGCATTTT.

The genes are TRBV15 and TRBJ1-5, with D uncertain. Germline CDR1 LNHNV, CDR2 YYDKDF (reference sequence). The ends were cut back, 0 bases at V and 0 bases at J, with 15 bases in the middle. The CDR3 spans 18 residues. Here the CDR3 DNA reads TGTGCCACCAGCAGAGATGGTCACAAATTATATAGCAATCAGCCCCAGCATTTT. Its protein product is CATSRDGHKLYSNQPQHF.

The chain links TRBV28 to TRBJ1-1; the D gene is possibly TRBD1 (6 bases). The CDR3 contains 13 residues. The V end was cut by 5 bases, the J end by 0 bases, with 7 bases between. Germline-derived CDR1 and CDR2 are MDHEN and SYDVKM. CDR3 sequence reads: CASSTGMNTEAFF. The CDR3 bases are TGTGCCAGCAGTACAGGGATGAACACTGAAGCTTTCTTT. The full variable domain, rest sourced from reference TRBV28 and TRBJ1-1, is DVKVTQSSRYLVKRTGEKVFLECVQDMDHENMFWYRQDPGLGLRLIYFSYDVKMKEKGDIPEGYSVSREKKERFSLILESASTNQTSMYLCASSTGMNTEAFFGQGTRLTVV.

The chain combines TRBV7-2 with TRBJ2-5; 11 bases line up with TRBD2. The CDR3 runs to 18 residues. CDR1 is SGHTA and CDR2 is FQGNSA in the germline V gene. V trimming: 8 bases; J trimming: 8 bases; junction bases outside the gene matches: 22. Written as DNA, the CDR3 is TGTGCCAGCTCCCCTCCGCCCGGACTAGCGGGCCGTCTGGCAACCCAGTACTTC. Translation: CASSPPPGLAGRLATQYF. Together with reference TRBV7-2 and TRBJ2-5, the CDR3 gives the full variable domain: GAGVSQSPSNKVTEKGKDVELRCDPISGHTALYWYRQSLGQGLEFLIYFQGNSAPDKSGLPSDRFSAERTGGSVSTLTIQRTQQEDSAVYLCASSPPPGLAGRLATQYFGPGTRLLVL.

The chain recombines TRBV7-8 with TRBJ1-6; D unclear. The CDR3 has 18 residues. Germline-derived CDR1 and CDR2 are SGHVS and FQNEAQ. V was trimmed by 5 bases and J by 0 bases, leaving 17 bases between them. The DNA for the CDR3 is TGTGCCAGCAGCCCCGGGTTCGGTGCGGTCTCCTATAATTCACCCCTCCACTTT. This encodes CASSPGFGAVSYNSPLHF. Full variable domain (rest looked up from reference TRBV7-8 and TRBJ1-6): GAGVSQSPRYKVAKRGQDVALRCDPISGHVSLFWYQQALGQGPEFLTYFQNEAQLDKSGLPSDRFFAERPEGSVSTLKIQRTQQEDSAVYLCASSPGFGAVSYNSPLHFGNGTRLTVT.

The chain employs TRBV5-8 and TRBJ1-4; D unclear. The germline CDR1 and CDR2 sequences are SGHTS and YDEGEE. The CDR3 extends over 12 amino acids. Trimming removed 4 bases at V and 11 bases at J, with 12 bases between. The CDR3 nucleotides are TGTGCCAGCAGCAGACGCACGGAGAAACTGTTTTTT. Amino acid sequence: CASSRRTEKLFF.

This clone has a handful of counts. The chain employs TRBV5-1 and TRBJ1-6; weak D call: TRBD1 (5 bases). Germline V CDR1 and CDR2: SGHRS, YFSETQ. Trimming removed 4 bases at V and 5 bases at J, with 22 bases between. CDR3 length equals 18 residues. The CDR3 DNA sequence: TGCGCCAGCAGCAGAGGGGACCTCCCTGTTACAGATAATTCACCCCTCCACTTT. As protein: CASSRGDLPVTDNSPLHF.

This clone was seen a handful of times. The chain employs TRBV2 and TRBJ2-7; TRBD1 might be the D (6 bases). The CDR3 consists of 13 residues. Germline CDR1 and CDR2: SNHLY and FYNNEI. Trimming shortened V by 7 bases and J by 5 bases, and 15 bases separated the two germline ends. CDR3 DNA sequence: TGTGCCAGCAATGTAGGGGGTTTGGACGAGCAGTACTTC. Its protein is CASNVGGLDEQYF.

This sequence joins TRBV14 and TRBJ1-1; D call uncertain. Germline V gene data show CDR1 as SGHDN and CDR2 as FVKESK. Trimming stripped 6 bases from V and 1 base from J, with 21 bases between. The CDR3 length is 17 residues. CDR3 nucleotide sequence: TGTGCCAGCAGTACCCTGTCGACCGACGTACCGAACACTGAAGCTTTCTTT. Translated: CASSTLSTDVPNTEAFF.